The sample holds a few counts of the clone carrying this T cell receptor (beta chain). Its antigen is currently unknown. A TCRbeta library incorporating unique molecular identifiers was prepared. Via MiXCR, TCRdb re-called the PCR reads, giving one row per CDR3 protein. Found here are hundreds of thousands of distinct CDR3 sequences, 15% to 20% of them singletons; the top ten hold around 41%. The data are from a study of T-cell reconstitution after alpha-beta-depleted transplantation in children. Study-level findings and limits: There were some patients whose high TCRbeta diversity at day 60 came from surviving recipient T cells and thymic progenitors. T-cell counts and diversity were attributed mostly to newly produced T cells one year after transplant. Reports say that about two months after transplant, the alpha-beta T cells came out of several hundred graft clones that had expanded.

With V trimmed by 4 bases and J by 4 bases, 18 bases remained unmatched. Germline V gives CDR1 MDHEN, CDR2 SYDVKM. This CDR3 contains 18 residues. The J gene is TRBJ1-2, the V gene TRBV28, with TRBD1 identical over 7 bases. Material: PBMCs, mostly from graft donor cells, obtained 360 days after TCRalphabeta/CD19-depleted stem cell transplant. The TCR was taken from a male patient between 2 and 15 years old who had a stem cell transplant for acute lymphoblastic leukemia, so the T cells may come from the graft donor. In nucleotides, the CDR3 is TGTGCCAGCAGTTCCATCATCGTCGACAGGGTAGACGGCTATGGCTACACCTTC. This codes for CASSSIIVDRVDGYGYTF.